These 22 T cell receptor beta chains were sequenced from one sample in a study of identical twins. MiXCR, run by TCRdb on the 5' RACE reads, gives a single entry per CDR3 protein. This repertoire shows approximately 670,000 distinct CDR3 sequences, around 5.7% found once; its top ten account for roughly 1.6%. The sample was naive T cells sorted from blood. These receptors all stem from a young man in good health.

This clonotype was observed many times. V is TRBV5-1 and J is TRBJ2-1; D is possibly TRBD1 (6 bases). Germline loops: CDR1 SGHRS, CDR2 YFSETQ. The length of the CDR3 is 11 residues. Trimming took off 9 bases at V and 12 bases at J, with 16 bases between the two ends. The CDR3 coding sequence is TGCGCCACGTCTTCCGGACAGTCGCAGTTCTTC. It yields the protein CATSSGQSQFF.

There are many counts of this clonotype. A read error may produce the germline difference seen at one junction end. J is TRBJ2-5 and V is TRBV5-6, with 10 nucleotides matching TRBD1. Germline CDR1 reads SGHDT; CDR2 reads YYEEEE. The CDR3 consists of 15 residues. CDR3 nucleotide sequence: TGTGCCAGCAGCTTTAACACCCGGGACAGGGGACCCCGCTGGTTC. As protein: CASSFNTRDRGPRWF.

In its sample, this clonotype was seen many times. J is TRBJ2-7 and V is TRBV5-1; TRBD1 agrees at 9 bases. The CDR3 covers 15 residues. V shed 0 bases, J shed 4 bases, and the junction held 5 bases outside the gene matches. Germline V gene data show CDR1 as SGHRS and CDR2 as YFSETQ. The CDR3 loop reads CASSLDLGQGYEQYF. The CDR3 DNA reads as TGCGCCAGCAGCTTGGACCTAGGACAGGGGTACGAGCAGTACTTC.

The chain joins TRBV12-3 or TRBV12-4 to TRBJ2-3; no reliable D call. The CDR3 is 14 amino acids. Trimming shortened V by 3 bases and J by 4 bases, and 11 bases separated the two germline ends. The DNA of the CDR3 is TGTGCCAGCAGTTTGTCGGCGAGACCAGATACGCAGTATTTT. The encoded protein is CASSLSARPDTQYF.

This clonotype was recorded a few times. The V call is TRBV11-2, the J call TRBJ2-5; TRBD1 matches 7 bases. V was pared by 4 bases and J by 3 bases, with 11 bases of the junction left unmatched. The V gene's germline CDR1 is SGHAT and CDR2 FQNNGV. This CDR3 comprises 16 residues. CDR3 nucleotide sequence: TGTGCCAGCAGCTCCCGGGACAGACCAACAGAAGAGACCCAGTACTTC. It encodes CASSSRDRPTEETQYF. Full variable domain (remainder filled in from reference TRBV11-2 and TRBJ2-5): EAGVAQSPRYKIIEKRQSVAFWCNPISGHATLYWYQQILGQGPKLLIQFQNNGVVDDSQLPKDRFSAERLKGVDSTLKIQPAKLEDSAVYLCASSSRDRPTEETQYFGPGTRLLVL.

This clonotype was seen a handful of times. V usage is TRBV18 and J usage is TRBJ2-3; TRBD2 aligns across 7 bases. This CDR3 has 15 residues. The junction had 9 bases not matched to a gene; V was cut back by 5 bases and J by 4 bases. Germline V gene lookup returns CDR1 KGHSH and CDR2 LQKENI. The CDR3 spells CASSSSAGAADTQYF. In nucleotides, the CDR3 is TGTGCCAGCTCATCTTCGGCGGGAGCGGCAGATACGCAGTATTTT.

The chain combines TRBV29-1 with TRBJ2-5, with 7 bases lining up with TRBD2. The germline V gene has CDR1 SQVTM and CDR2 ANQGSEA. The CDR3 consists of 13 residues. V lost 4 bases and J lost 9; bases outside the gene matches: 11. CDR3 nucleotides: TGCAGCGTTGGTGAGGGGCGCCGGGAGGCCCAGTACTTC. This sequence encodes CSVGEGRREAQYF.

This clonotype was seen at least ten times. The chain employs TRBV7-2 and TRBJ2-3; weak D call: TRBD2 (5 bases). The CDR3 runs 15 residues. Trimming removed 6 bases at V and 4 bases at J, with 17 bases between. Germline V gene sequence: CDR1 SGHTA, CDR2 FQGNSA. This CDR3 is CASRPTLVRADTQYF. The CDR3 region has the DNA TGTGCCAGCAGACCAACCCTCGTGAGGGCAGATACGCAGTATTTT. The full variable domain, rest sourced from reference TRBV7-2 and TRBJ2-3, is GAGVSQSPSNKVTEKGKDVELRCDPISGHTALYWYRQSLGQGLEFLIYFQGNSAPDKSGLPSDRFSAERTGGSVSTLTIQRTQQEDSAVYLCASRPTLVRADTQYFGPGTRLTVL.

This clonotype has only a few counts. The rearrangement joins TRBV2 to TRBJ1-1; D is perhaps TRBD1 (6 bases). The germline gives CDR1 SNHLY, CDR2 FYNNEI. This CDR3 has 13 residues. The CDR3: CADSEVAAIEAFF. CDR3 sequence (DNA): TGTGCGGACAGTGAGGTGGCAGCTATAGAAGCTTTCTTT.

This clonotype was observed a few times. This rearrangement joins TRBV5-1 to TRBJ2-3, with D perhaps matching TRBD1 or TRBD2 (6 bases each). Germline CDR1 SGHRS, CDR2 YFSETQ. V lost 6 bases and J lost 2, with 19 bases in between. The CDR3 totals 16 residues. The CDR3 spells CASTGGVRGTTDTQYF. Written as DNA, the CDR3 is TGCGCCAGCACCGGGGGCGTTAGGGGTACCACAGATACGCAGTATTTT.

The chain employs TRBV2 and TRBJ1-5; 7 positions match TRBD1. The CDR3 sequence is 16 residues long. The J segment lost 0 bases and the V segment lost 2 bases, leaving 4 bases of the junction unmatched. Germline values: CDR1 SNHLY, CDR2 FYNNEI. The CDR3 sequence: CASSERDRYSNQPQHF. CDR3 DNA: TGTGCCAGCAGTGAAAGGGACAGATATAGCAATCAGCCCCAGCATTTT. Filled out from reference TRBV2 and TRBJ1-5, the complete variable domain reads EPEVTQTPSHQVTQMGQEVILRCVPISNHLYFYWYRQILGQKVEFLVSFYNNEISEKSEIFDDQFSVERPDGSNFTLKIRSTKLEDSAMYFCASSERDRYSNQPQHFGDGTRLSIL.

This clonotype was seen only a few times. The chain has TRBV29-1 and TRBJ2-7; 7 positions match TRBD2. The CDR3 is made up of 13 amino acids. CDR1 and CDR2 (germline): SQVTM, ANQGSEA. Trimming took 6 bases from V and 3 from J; bases not matched to a gene: 8. CDR3 bases: TGCAGCGTCCCTCGGGGAGGGAGCTACGAGCAGTACTTC. Translating gives CSVPRGGSYEQYF.

Many counts were recorded for this clonotype. The gene calls are TRBV20-1 and TRBJ2-7, with D perhaps matching TRBD1 or TRBD2 (5 bases each). The V gene lost 5 bases and the J gene lost 2 bases, with 16 bases spanning the gap. Germline values: CDR1 DFQATT, CDR2 SNEGSKA (reference sequence). This CDR3 has 14 amino acids. Here the CDR3 DNA reads TGCAGTGCTCGACCGGGACCTACTACCTACGAGCAGTACTTC. This encodes CSARPGPTTYEQYF.

V is TRBV18 and J is TRBJ2-1; no clear D. The V end lost 2 bases, the J end lost 7 bases, and 15 bases lay between the germline ends. CDR1 is KGHSH and CDR2 is LQKENI in the germline V gene. This CDR3 has 15 amino acids. The CDR3 coding sequence is TGTGCCAGCTCACCAGCACTGGCTACATTAAATGAGCAGTTCTTC. This encodes CASSPALATLNEQFF.

This clonotype was counted ten times or more. The rearrangement uses TRBV20-1 and TRBJ2-7, with D perhaps matching TRBD1 (7 bases). Deletions cut 0 bases from V and 2 bases from J, with 14 bases between. Germline values: CDR1 DFQATT, CDR2 SNEGSKA (reference sequence). The CDR3 is made up of 15 amino acids. DNA of the CDR3: TGCAGTGCTAGAGATACGGCAGGGGGGACCTACGAGCAGTACTTC. Its protein is CSARDTAGGTYEQYF.

V gene TRBV19 combines with J gene TRBJ1-1; D unclear. Trimming removed 7 bases from V and 1 base from J, with 7 bases in between. Germline V gene sequence: CDR1 LNHDA, CDR2 SQIVND (reference sequence). The CDR3 spans 12 residues. For the CDR3, the DNA is TGTGCCAGTATCCTGGGGAACACTGAAGCTTTCTTT. Protein product: CASILGNTEAFF.

The CDR3 DNA sequence: TGTGCCATCAGTGAGTCTACGGGAGGGCCGGGCGATGAGCAGTTCTTC. Encoded protein: CAISESTGGPGDEQFF. The chain employs TRBV10-3 and TRBJ2-1, with 8 positions matching TRBD2. CDR3 length equals 16 residues. CDR1 is ENHRY and CDR2 is SYGVKD in the germline V gene. V lost 0 bases to trimming and J lost 8 bases; unmatched junction nucleotides: 9.

The gene calls are TRBV12-5 and TRBJ1-2; D is ambiguous. The CDR3 consists of 14 residues. Germline CDR1 LGHNT, CDR2 FRNRAP. V lost 7 bases and J lost 8, with 20 bases in between. CDR3 sequence (DNA): TGTGCTAGTGCCTATAACCCAGAGACGGAAGGCTACACCTTC. This encodes CASAYNPETEGYTF.

The chain couples TRBV5-1 to TRBJ2-1; no definite D call. Trimming cost V 4 bases and J 6 bases, with 8 bases left between them. Germline V CDR1 and CDR2: SGHRS, YFSETQ. The CDR3 has 12 amino acids. The CDR3 spells CASSPALNEQFF. The CDR3 DNA reads TGCGCCAGCAGCCCAGCACTCAATGAGCAGTTCTTC.

This clonotype was detected many times. J is TRBJ1-1 and V is TRBV27; D is unresolved. CDR1 is MNHEY and CDR2 is SMNVEV in the germline V gene (reference sequence). V was trimmed by 2 bases and J by 0 bases, leaving 19 bases between them. The CDR3 spans 18 residues. Here the CDR3 DNA reads TGTGCCAGCAGTTTAACTTGGTTTCCGAACAGCATGAACACTGAAGCTTTCTTT. Protein: CASSLTWFPNSMNTEAFF.

The V call is TRBV30, the J call TRBJ2-1, with D unresolved. Trimming pared 1 base from V and 4 bases from J, leaving 5 bases between. CDR1 GTSNPN and CDR2 SVGIG come from the germline V gene (reference sequence). This CDR3 has 12 residues. The CDR3 spells CAWSDGYNEQFF. CDR3 coding DNA: TGTGCCTGGAGTGACGGTTACAATGAGCAGTTCTTC.

At least ten counts were recorded for this clonotype. The V gene is TRBV29-1, the J gene TRBJ2-6; the D is unclear. The CDR3 totals 12 residues. The V gene's germline CDR1 is SQVTM and CDR2 ANQGSEA. The germline V and J ends were trimmed by 6 bases and 3 bases, with 6 bases remaining between them. The CDR3 DNA reads TGCAGCGTCGACGGTGGGGCCAACGTCCTGACTTTC. This sequence encodes CSVDGGANVLTF. The whole variable domain, filled in from reference TRBV29-1 and TRBJ2-6, reads SAVISQKPSRDICQRGTSLTIQCQVDSQVTMMFWYRQQPGQSLTLIATANQGSEATYESGFVIDKFPISRPNLTFSTLTVSNMSPEDSSIYLCSVDGGANVLTFGAGSRLTVL.